One sample yielded the 32 T cell receptor beta chains listed below, sequenced in a study of blood T cell repertoires in COVID-19. The assay was immunoSEQ multiplex PCR, and TCRdb's table has in-frame clones only and misses some. There are about 390,000 clones in the sample; about 89% occur only once, and roughly 2% lies in the top ten. Sequencing was done on a sample of peripheral blood. These receptors all stem from a woman aged 60-75 years with COVID-19, enrolled during active disease.

The V gene is TRBV2, the J gene TRBJ2-5; 12 bases line up with TRBD2. The CDR3 spans 14 residues. V lost 6 bases, J lost 5 bases, and 4 bases stayed unmatched. CDR1 is SNHLY and CDR2 is FYNNEI in the germline V gene. The CDR3 reads CASSRLAGDETQYF. The CDR3 DNA follows: TGTGCCAGCAGCCGACTAGCGGGGGATGAGACCCAGTACTTC.

The V call is TRBV4-2, the J call TRBJ1-4; TRBD1 is a possible D gene (5 bases). V lost 5 bases and J lost 0, with 16 bases in between. This CDR3 comprises 17 residues. CDR1 LGHNA and CDR2 YNFKEQ come from the germline V gene. CDR3 coding DNA: TGTGCCAGCAGCATTCCGGGACGGACTACAACTAATGAAAAACTGTTTTTT. Protein: CASSIPGRTTTNEKLFF.

The V gene is TRBV18, the J gene TRBJ1-2, with TRBD1 matching 7 bases. The V gene end was trimmed by 6 bases and the J gene end by 2 bases; junction bases not matched to a gene: 6. Per the germline V gene, CDR1 is KGHSH and CDR2 is LQKENI. This CDR3 is built from 14 residues. CDR3 sequence reads: CASSRQGPNYGYTF. In nucleotides, the CDR3 is TGTGCCAGCTCCCGACAGGGACCCAACTATGGCTACACCTTC.

This chain links TRBV5-1 with TRBJ1-5; a possible D gene is TRBD1 (6 bases). The V gene's germline CDR1 is SGHRS and CDR2 YFSETQ. CDR3 length equals 13 residues. Trimming cost V 1 base and J 6 bases, with 8 bases left between them. The CDR3 region is CASSLSGVQPQHF. CDR3 nucleotide sequence: TGCGCCAGCAGCTTGTCAGGGGTTCAGCCCCAGCATTTT.

J is TRBJ1-4 and V is TRBV28; D call uncertain. Germline CDR1 MDHEN, CDR2 SYDVKM. The CDR3 is 15 residues long. V was shortened by 1 base and J by 8 bases, with 14 bases between the two germline ends. In nucleotides, the CDR3 is TGTGCCAGCAGTTTATCTTACCCGGGTCTGGAAAAACTGTTTTTT. Translated, it gives CASSLSYPGLEKLFF.

This clone came up a few times. The gene calls are TRBV5-4 and TRBJ2-1; D is ambiguous. CDR1 is SGHNT and CDR2 is YYREEE in the germline V gene (reference sequence). The CDR3 runs 13 residues. The V gene lost 0 bases and the J gene lost 6 bases, with 7 bases spanning the gap. The chain's CDR3 is CASSLGRLNEQFF. CDR3 coding DNA: TGTGCCAGCAGCTTGGGACGACTCAATGAGCAGTTCTTC.

J is TRBJ1-2 and V is TRBV7-8, with TRBD1 identical over 9 bases. The J segment lost 4 bases and the V segment lost 5 bases, leaving 8 bases of the junction unmatched. The germline gives CDR1 SGHVS, CDR2 FQNEAQ. CDR3 length: 15 amino acids. The CDR3 sequence is CASSPNRGQGYGYTF. The CDR3 DNA sequence: TGTGCCAGCAGCCCGAACAGGGGGCAGGGCTATGGCTACACCTTC.

The J gene is TRBJ1-2, the V gene TRBV5-1, with 9 bases that match TRBD1. Germline V lookup: CDR1 SGHRS, CDR2 YFSETQ. V shed 2 bases, J shed 6 bases, and the junction held 14 bases outside the gene matches. CDR3 size: 17 residues. The CDR3 region has the DNA TGCGCCAGCAGCTTAGGACAGGGGTACCCATCGGTCGATGGCTACACCTTC. It is translated as CASSLGQGYPSVDGYTF.

The rearrangement links TRBV6-1 to TRBJ2-1; 8 bases match TRBD2. After removal of 1 base from V and 7 bases from J, the junction contained 12 bases not matched to a gene. Germline V CDR1 and CDR2: MNHNS, SASEGT. This CDR3 comprises 17 residues. The DNA for the CDR3 is TGTGCCAGCAGTGAAGAGGCGTGGGCGGGGGGTCGGAATGAGCAGTTCTTC. This sequence encodes CASSEEAWAGGRNEQFF.

The J gene is TRBJ1-2, the V gene TRBV5-1; 10 bases agree with TRBD1. The CDR3 spans 17 residues. Germline lookup yields CDR1 SGHRS and CDR2 YFSETQ. The ends lost 4 bases at V and 0 bases at J; junction bases unmatched: 9. The CDR3 loop is CASSATGGYIANYGYTF. The CDR3 DNA follows: TGCGCCAGCAGCGCGACAGGGGGCTACATAGCTAACTATGGCTACACCTTC.

The chain joins TRBV19 to TRBJ1-1; perhaps TRBD1 as D (6 bases). This CDR3 is built from 15 residues. V lost 4 bases to trimming and J lost 5 bases, with 17 bases between them. Germline V lookup: CDR1 LNHDA, CDR2 SQIVND (reference sequence). Here the CDR3 reads CASSRSNRVRTEAFF. CDR3 coding DNA: TGTGCCAGTAGTAGGTCAAACAGGGTGAGAACTGAAGCTTTCTTT.

The table lists this clone with a count of one. This sample includes further DNA sequences coding for the same CDR3. The V gene is TRBV6-5, the J gene TRBJ1-5; 11 bases are a match to TRBD1. The CDR3 runs 15 residues. The ends lost 5 bases at V and 4 bases at J; junction bases unmatched: 4. Germline loops: CDR1 MNHEY, CDR2 SVGAGI. This chain's CDR3 is CASSRTGGLNQPQHF. CDR3 coding DNA: TGTGCCAGCAGTCGGACAGGGGGCCTAAATCAGCCCCAGCATTTT.

V gene TRBV3-1 (or the pseudogene TRBV3-2) combines with J gene TRBJ2-2, with 10 bases lining up with TRBD1. Looked up from germline, CDR1 is LGHDT and CDR2 is YNNKEL (reference sequence). V dropped 4 bases and J dropped 4; count of bases not matched to a gene: 6. CDR3 size: 16 residues. DNA for the CDR3: TGTGCCAGCAGCCCTTGGACAGGGGGGTCCACCGGGGAGCTGTTTTTT. Its protein product is CASSPWTGGSTGELFF.

Concerning this clone: It is unclear where the CDR3 begins or ends on the DNA, so no DNA is shown, and the CDR3 is as TCRdb lists it. The chain's CDR3 is CASSLRARVDQPQHF. The chain recombines TRBV18 with TRBJ1-5; the table's D call, TRBD1, has no DNA check behind it. With termini counted, the CDR3 has 15 amino acids. The germline V gene has CDR1 KGHSH and CDR2 LQKENI.

This clone was observed a single time. This chain connects TRBV7-3 to TRBJ2-1; 10 bases align to TRBD2. J lost 9 bases, V lost 5 bases, and 7 bases had no gene match. This CDR3 has 14 residues. The germline V gene has CDR1 SGHTA and CDR2 FQGTGA. The CDR3 protein is CASSMSGGAIEQFF. CDR3 coding DNA: TGTGCCAGCAGCATGAGCGGGGGGGCCATTGAGCAGTTCTTC.

This clone has only one observation. The chain joins TRBV4-1 to TRBJ2-1; TRBD2 matches at 12 bases. V shed 3 bases and J 3 bases; nucleotides not matched to a gene: 6. This CDR3 has 17 residues. Germline V gene sequence: CDR1 MGHRA, CDR2 YSYEKL. As DNA, the CDR3 is TGCGCCAGCAGCCAGCACAGACTAGCGGGGGACTACAATGAGCAGTTCTTC. The encoded protein is CASSQHRLAGDYNEQFF.

The chain links TRBV12-5 to TRBJ2-3; D is possibly TRBD1 (6 bases). The V end lost 1 base, the J end lost 6 bases, and 11 bases lay between the germline ends. The CDR3 totals 14 residues. The germline gives CDR1 LGHNT, CDR2 FRNRAP. CDR3 sequence (DNA): TGTGCTAGTGGTTTGGCGCCACAGGGCGATACGCAGTATTTT. Its translation: CASGLAPQGDTQYF.

The J gene is TRBJ2-2, the V gene TRBV5-1, with D maybe TRBD1 (5 bases). The germline V gene encodes CDR1 SGHRS and CDR2 YFSETQ. Trimming removed 1 base at V and 6 bases at J, with 7 bases between. The CDR3 runs 13 residues. The CDR3 bases are TGCGCCAGCAGCTTGCAGGGCTCCGGGGAGCTGTTTTTT. It is translated as CASSLQGSGELFF.

The chain links TRBV9 to TRBJ2-1; TRBD2 is a possible D gene (7 bases). Germline lookup yields CDR1 SGDLS and CDR2 YYNGEE. Trimming pared 0 bases from V and 6 bases from J, leaving 16 bases between. This CDR3 has 16 residues. For the CDR3, the DNA is TGTGCCAGCAGCGTAGGTTGGGGGGGCCAGTTCAATGAGCAGTTCTTC. It encodes CASSVGWGGQFNEQFF.

The chain recombines TRBV19 with TRBJ1-4; D unresolved. There are 15 residues in the CDR3. V dropped 3 bases and J dropped 7 bases, with 15 bases sitting between them. The germline V gene has CDR1 LNHDA and CDR2 SQIVND (reference sequence). The CDR3 DNA sequence: TGTGCCAGTAGTATGCCAGCGGGTCCCCCTGAAAAACTGTTTTTT. Its protein product is CASSMPAGPPEKLFF.

The chain has TRBV4-1 and TRBJ2-2, with D possibly TRBD2 on 5 matching bases. There are 14 residues in the CDR3. Trimming left V 4 bases short and J 2 bases short, with 8 bases between. From germline, CDR1 is MGHRA and CDR2 YSYEKL. CDR3 region: CASSRRTNTGELFF. The CDR3 DNA is TGCGCCAGCAGCCGGAGGACCAACACCGGGGAGCTGTTTTTT.

This rearrangement joins TRBV7-3 to TRBJ2-7; 10 nucleotides agree with TRBD2. Looked up from germline, CDR1 is SGHTA and CDR2 is FQGTGA. J lost 5 bases, V lost 2 bases, and 6 bases had no gene match. The CDR3 contains 15 residues. CDR3: CASSLQRGGIHEQYF. The CDR3 DNA reads TGTGCCAGCAGCTTACAGCGGGGGGGAATCCACGAGCAGTACTTC.

V and J are TRBV3-1 (or the pseudogene TRBV3-2) and TRBJ2-3; no definite D call. CDR3 length: 15 amino acids. Germline V gene sequence: CDR1 LGHDT, CDR2 YNNKEL (reference sequence). V was cut by 2 bases and J by 5 bases, with 14 bases left in between. The CDR3 DNA reads TGTGCCAGCAGCCAAAGAAGATCCGTCGGAGATACGCAGTATTTT. Translated, it gives CASSQRRSVGDTQYF.

The chain recombines TRBV7-8 with TRBJ1-2; 7 bases fit TRBD1. J was trimmed by 2 bases and V by 2 bases; bases with no gene match: 8. Germline V lookup: CDR1 SGHVS, CDR2 FQNEAQ. This CDR3 is 16 amino acids long. The CDR3 nucleotides are TGTGCCAGCAGCTTACGCCCGGGACAGTCGAACTATGGCTACACCTTC. This codes for CASSLRPGQSNYGYTF. Supplemented by reference TRBV7-8 and TRBJ1-2, the full variable domain reads GAGVSQSPRYKVAKRGQDVALRCDPISGHVSLFWYQQALGQGPEFLTYFQNEAQLDKSGLPSDRFFAERPEGSVSTLKIQRTQQEDSAVYLCASSLRPGQSNYGYTFGSGTRLTVV.

The chain couples TRBV7-8 to TRBJ1-2; D is unclear. This CDR3 spans 15 amino acids. The germline gives CDR1 SGHVS, CDR2 FQNEAQ. V was shortened by 2 bases and J by 2 bases, with 12 bases between the two germline ends. DNA for the CDR3: TGTGCCAGCAGCTTAAGTCTTGGCCTCAACTATGGCTACACCTTC. It translates to CASSLSLGLNYGYTF.

J is TRBJ1-4 and V is TRBV5-1, with D tentatively TRBD1 (6 bases). Germline loops: CDR1 SGHRS, CDR2 YFSETQ. V was trimmed by 7 bases and J by 8 bases, leaving 21 bases between them. CDR3 length equals 15 residues. The CDR3 reads CASAPRAGVIEKLFF. CDR3 sequence (DNA): TGCGCCAGCGCTCCCCGAGCAGGGGTGATCGAAAAACTGTTTTTT.

V gene TRBV18 combines with J gene TRBJ2-3, with D tentatively TRBD1 (5 bases). V was trimmed by 6 bases and J by 5 bases, leaving 9 bases between them. Germline CDR1 reads KGHSH; CDR2 reads LQKENI. The CDR3 is made up of 12 amino acids. DNA for the CDR3: TGTGCCAGCTCCCCTCAGGGAGATACGCAGTATTTT. This translates into CASSPQGDTQYF.

The chain recombines TRBV9 with TRBJ1-6, with TRBD1 identical over 7 bases. The CDR3 is 15 residues long. Germline CDR1 and CDR2: SGDLS and YYNGEE. The V gene end was trimmed by 3 bases and the J gene end by 6 bases; junction bases not matched to a gene: 6. CDR3 DNA sequence: TGTGCCAGCAGCGCACTAGACAGGGCTAATTCACCCCTCCACTTT. It translates to CASSALDRANSPLHF.

The J gene is TRBJ2-6, the V gene TRBV6-2 or TRBV6-3; D is perhaps TRBD1 or TRBD2 (6 bases each). From germline, CDR1 is MNHEY and CDR2 SVGEGT. V was pared by 4 bases and J by 4 bases, with 14 bases between. This CDR3 is 16 amino acids long. The CDR3 protein is CASSSSGASGANVLTF. The CDR3 DNA follows: TGTGCCAGCAGTTCCTCGGGGGCATCAGGGGCCAACGTCCTGACTTTC.

The CDR3 coding sequence is TGCGCCATCGTAAAGGGACAGGGGGCTTACGAGCAGTACTTC. Translation gives CAIVKGQGAYEQYF. The chain recombines TRBV10-2 with TRBJ2-7; 12 nucleotides match TRBD1. V trimming: 10 bases; J trimming: 4 bases; junction bases outside the gene matches: 8. The CDR3 spans 14 residues. Germline V gives CDR1 WSHSY, CDR2 SAAADI.

The rearrangement links TRBV11-2 to TRBJ1-5; D uncertain. The length of the CDR3 is 14 residues. V was shortened by 3 bases and J by 5 bases, with 11 bases between the two germline ends. Germline V CDR1 and CDR2: SGHAT, FQNNGV. The CDR3 DNA reads as TGTGCCAGCAGCTTTTTGGGCGGGGATCAGCCCCAGCATTTT. It codes for CASSFLGGDQPQHF.

This clone was detected once. J is TRBJ1-1 and V is TRBV14; D not resolved. Germline CDR1 reads SGHDN; CDR2 reads FVKESK. V lost 9 bases and J lost 3, with 14 bases in between. CDR3 length equals 13 residues. The CDR3 DNA is TGTGCCAGTCGTGGTTTCGGGGACACTGAAGCTTTCTTT. Its translation: CASRGFGDTEAFF.